The 14 T cell receptor beta chains below all came from one sample that was sequenced in a study of shared clonotypes between healthy human individuals. The assay was immunoSEQ multiplex PCR, and TCRdb's table has in-frame clones only and misses some. This table has hundreds of thousands of clones, around 72% appearing once. The sequenced material came from memory CD4+ T cells sorted from blood. Described subset: CD45RA-negative fraction. These receptors all stem from a woman aged 30 to 39 in good health.

The chain links TRBV29-1 to TRBJ1-2; possible D gene TRBD1, 5 bases. V was pared by 2 bases and J by 2 bases, with 12 bases between. The CDR3 covers 14 residues. Germline V gene lookup returns CDR1 SQVTM and CDR2 ANQGSEA. CDR3 nucleotide sequence: TGCAGCGTTGAACCGGGGCTCCCGAACTATGGCTACACCTTC. This translates into CSVEPGLPNYGYTF.

This chain connects TRBV7-3 to TRBJ1-5; the D gene is possibly TRBD1 (5 bases). Trimming cost V 5 bases and J 4 bases, with 9 bases left between them. The CDR3 loop spans 13 amino acids. Germline CDR1 and CDR2: SGHTA and FQGTGA. CDR3 amino acids: CASSGGSNQPQHF. The CDR3 coding sequence is TGTGCCAGCAGCGGGGGATCGAATCAGCCCCAGCATTTT.

The chain joins TRBV7-2 to TRBJ2-5; 8 bases align to TRBD1. With 5 bases clipped from V and 12 bases from J, the junction kept 11 bases outside the gene matches. The germline V gene encodes CDR1 SGHTA and CDR2 FQGNSA. The CDR3 length is 13 residues. The CDR3 sequence is CASSPSGPGQEYF. CDR3 nucleotides: TGTGCCAGCAGCCCCAGCGGACCGGGACAGGAGTACTTC.

The V gene is TRBV5-1, the J gene TRBJ2-3; the match to TRBD1 covers 7 bases. Germline V lookup: CDR1 SGHRS, CDR2 YFSETQ. The V gene end was trimmed by 4 bases and the J gene end by 5 bases; junction bases not matched to a gene: 10. This CDR3 has 15 residues. CDR3 region: CASSDVEGAGDTQYF. In DNA, the CDR3 is TGCGCCAGCAGCGACGTCGAGGGGGCCGGAGATACGCAGTATTTT.

This clone was recorded a few times. The rearrangement joins TRBV19 to TRBJ2-7; 7 nucleotides agree with TRBD1. Germline V lookup: CDR1 LNHDA, CDR2 SQIVND (reference sequence). This CDR3 comprises 13 residues. Trimming at V came to 4 bases and at J to 2 bases, leaving 2 bases not matched to a gene. The CDR3 spells CASSRGTAYEQYF. The CDR3 DNA sequence: TGTGCCAGTAGTAGGGGGACAGCCTACGAGCAGTACTTC.

This clone was detected once. The chain employs TRBV27 and TRBJ2-7; 13 bases agree with TRBD2. This CDR3 has 14 amino acids. Trimming cost V 6 bases and J 6 bases; bases outside gene matches: 5. In germline, CDR1 is MNHEY, CDR2 SMNVEV (reference sequence). The CDR3 spells CASRLAGGQGEQYF. In DNA form, the CDR3 reads TGTGCCAGCAGACTAGCGGGAGGGCAAGGCGAGCAGTACTTC.

This chain links TRBV4-1 with TRBJ2-7, with TRBD1 as a possible D gene (6 bases). This CDR3 is built from 14 residues. Germline CDR1 reads MGHRA; CDR2 reads YSYEKL. Deletions cut 2 bases from V and 7 bases from J, with 15 bases between. In nucleotides, the CDR3 is TGCGCCAGCAGCCAATGGTTACAGGGTGGTGAGCAGTACTTC. Its protein product is CASSQWLQGGEQYF.

This clone was recorded a few times. V usage is TRBV19 and J usage is TRBJ1-2; maybe TRBD1 (6 bases). The ends were cut back, 10 bases at V and 2 bases at J, with 11 bases in the middle. The CDR3 consists of 12 residues. Germline CDR1 is LNHDA and CDR2 is SQIVND (reference sequence). CDR3 loop: CATQGTNYGYTF. CDR3 nucleotide sequence: TGTGCCACGCAGGGGACCAACTATGGCTACACCTTC.

The rearrangement links TRBV19 to TRBJ2-2; 7 bases line up with TRBD1. The germline CDR1 and CDR2 sequences are LNHDA and SQIVND (reference sequence). The V and J ends lost 3 bases and 5 bases, in that order; junction bases with no gene match: 3. This CDR3 has 14 amino acids. The CDR3 spells CASSITQGTGELFF. The CDR3 nucleotides are TGTGCCAGTAGTATCACACAGGGGACCGGGGAGCTGTTTTTT.

In its sample, this clone was seen a few times. A read error is likely here: a far larger clone is one base away. Other DNA sequences in this specimen translate into the identical CDR3. The chain couples TRBV11-3 to TRBJ2-1; D uncertain. Germline CDR1 SGHNT, CDR2 YENEEA. There are 14 residues in the CDR3. Trimming took 1 base from V and 3 from J, leaving 7 bases between them. The CDR3 region has the DNA TGTGCCAGCAGCTTAGCGGGCGGCTACAATGAGCAGTTCTTC. It specifies CASSLAGGYNEQFF.

The sample holds a few counts of this clone. The chain has TRBV6-5 and TRBJ1-4; D gene ambiguous. Trimming cost V 3 bases and J 7 bases, with 12 bases left between them. The CDR3 contains 14 residues. The germline gives CDR1 MNHEY, CDR2 SVGAGI. The CDR3 sequence: CASSYGYESEKLFF. The CDR3 DNA reads as TGTGCCAGCAGTTATGGCTACGAGAGTGAAAAACTGTTTTTT.

This clone appeared a few times. The chain employs TRBV19 and TRBJ1-1; no reliable D call. Looked up from germline, CDR1 is LNHDA and CDR2 is SQIVND (reference sequence). V was shortened by 2 bases and J by 2 bases, with 9 bases between the two germline ends. The CDR3 consists of 14 residues. CDR3 sequence reads: CASSILTANTEAFF. The CDR3 DNA follows: TGTGCCAGTAGTATACTAACAGCAAACACTGAAGCTTTCTTT.

Written as DNA, the CDR3 is TGTGCCAGCTCACCTTCAGGCGACGGCACCGGGGAGCTGTTTTTT. It is translated as CASSPSGDGTGELFF. The rearrangement uses TRBV18 and TRBJ2-2; no definite D call. This CDR3 is 15 amino acids long. Germline CDR1 KGHSH, CDR2 LQKENI. V lost 3 bases, J lost 4 bases, and 12 bases lay in between.

CDR3 protein: CASSPALGENTEAFF. CDR3 DNA sequence: TGTGCCAGCTCACCAGCGCTTGGGGAGAACACTGAAGCTTTCTTT. The chain uses TRBV18 and TRBJ1-1; D remains unclear. The CDR3 totals 15 residues. V was trimmed by 2 bases and J by 1 base, leaving 11 bases between them. Germline CDR1 reads KGHSH; CDR2 reads LQKENI. The complete variable domain, with remaining parts taken from reference TRBV18 and TRBJ1-1, reads NAGVMQNPRHLVRRRGQEARLRCSPMKGHSHVYWYRQLPEEGLKFMVYLQKENIIDESGMPKERFSAEFPKEGPSILRIQQVVRGDSAAYFCASSPALGENTEAFFGQGTRLTVV.